Here is one T cell receptor beta chain with its context. Its matching antigen is unknown. The PCR ran on 60 Vbeta and 13 Jbeta primers. Only in-frame clones appear in the TCRdb table, and some are missing; sequencing was by immunoSEQ multiplex PCR. The sample carries about 71,000 clones, approximately 70% recorded once. Germline V gene sequence: CDR1 ENHRY, CDR2 SYGVKD. The V gene lost 0 bases and the J gene lost 8 bases, with 22 bases spanning the gap. This CDR3 has 17 residues. The record originates from a study of cytomegalovirus exposure and HLA in healthy donors. Overall study: HLA-typed donors contributed 65 million to 95 million unique TCRs, which were held in an early data release. Study-wide findings and caveats: The study put 150 to 200 TCR beta chains on its list as cytomegalovirus-associated. According to a later analysis, most TCR beta chains associated with CMV appeared HLA-restricted. Later analysis demonstrated an association between a missense DCLRE1C variant and TCR beta V- and J-gene trimming.

This chain links TRBV10-3 with TRBJ1-2, with a possible D match to TRBD1 (6 bases). Sample: PBMCs. The sequence came from a woman between 45 and 60 years old in good health and CMV-seropositive. As DNA, the CDR3 is TGTGCCATCAGTGAGTCGACGGCAGGGGCCTCCTCGGGGGGCTACACCTTC. It codes for CAISESTAGASSGGYTF.